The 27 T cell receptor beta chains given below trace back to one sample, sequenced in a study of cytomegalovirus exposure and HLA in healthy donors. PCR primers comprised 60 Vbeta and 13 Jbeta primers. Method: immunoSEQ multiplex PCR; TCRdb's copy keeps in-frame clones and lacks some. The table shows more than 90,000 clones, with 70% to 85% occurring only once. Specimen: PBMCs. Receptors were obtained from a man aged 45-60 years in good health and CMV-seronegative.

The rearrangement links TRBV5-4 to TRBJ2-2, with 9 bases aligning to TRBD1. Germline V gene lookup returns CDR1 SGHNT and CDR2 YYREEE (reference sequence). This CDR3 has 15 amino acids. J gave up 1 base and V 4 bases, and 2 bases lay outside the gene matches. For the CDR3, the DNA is TGTGCCAGCAGCCCGGGACAGGGGAACACCGGGGAGCTGTTTTTT. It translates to CASSPGQGNTGELFF.

CDR3 protein: CASSTTRTGLNSYEQYF. CDR3 DNA: TGTGCCAGTAGTACAACCCGTACAGGGTTGAACTCCTACGAGCAGTACTTC. The chain employs TRBV19 and TRBJ2-7, with D tentatively TRBD1 (6 bases). The CDR3 contains 17 residues. CDR1 is LNHDA, CDR2 SQIVND, per germline (reference sequence). V lost 4 bases and J 0 bases, leaving 19 bases between the germline ends.

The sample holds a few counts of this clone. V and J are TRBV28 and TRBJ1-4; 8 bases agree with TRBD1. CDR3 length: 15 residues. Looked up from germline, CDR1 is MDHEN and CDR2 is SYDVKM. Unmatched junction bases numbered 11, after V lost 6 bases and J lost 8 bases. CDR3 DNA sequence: TGTGCCAGCAGACGTACAGGGGGAAGGCGGGAAAAACTGTTTTTT. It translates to CASRRTGGRREKLFF.

The CDR3 is CSADFGNTEAFF. CDR3 DNA: TGCAGCGCTGACTTCGGGAACACTGAAGCTTTCTTT. The gene calls are TRBV29-1 and TRBJ1-1; D not certain. The germline V gene has CDR1 SQVTM and CDR2 ANQGSEA. The CDR3 is made up of 12 amino acids. The V end lost 7 bases, the J end lost 1 base, and 10 bases lay between the germline ends.

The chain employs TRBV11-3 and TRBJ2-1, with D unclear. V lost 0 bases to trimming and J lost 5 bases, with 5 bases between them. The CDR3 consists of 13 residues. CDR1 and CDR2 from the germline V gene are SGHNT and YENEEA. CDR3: CASSLDPDNEQFF. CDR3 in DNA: TGTGCCAGCAGCTTAGACCCAGACAATGAGCAGTTCTTC.

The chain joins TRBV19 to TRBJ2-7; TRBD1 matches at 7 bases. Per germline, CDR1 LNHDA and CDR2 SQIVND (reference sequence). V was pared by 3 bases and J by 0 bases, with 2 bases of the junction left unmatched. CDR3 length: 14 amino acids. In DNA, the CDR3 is TGTGCCAGTAGTATTACAGGGGCCTCCTACGAGCAGTACTTC. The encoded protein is CASSITGASYEQYF. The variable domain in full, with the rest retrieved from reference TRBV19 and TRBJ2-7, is DGGITQSPKYLFRKEGQNVTLSCEQNLNHDAMYWYRQDPGQGLRLIYYSQIVNDFQKGDIAEGYSVSREKKESFPLTVTSAQKNPTAFYLCASSITGASYEQYFGPGTRLTVT.

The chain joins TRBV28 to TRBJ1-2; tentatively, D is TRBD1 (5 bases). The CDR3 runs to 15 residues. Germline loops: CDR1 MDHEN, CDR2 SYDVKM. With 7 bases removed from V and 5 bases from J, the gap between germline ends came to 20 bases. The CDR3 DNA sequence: TGTGCCAGCACCTCGGCAGGGCTGAACTTTTATGGCTACACCTTC. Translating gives CASTSAGLNFYGYTF.

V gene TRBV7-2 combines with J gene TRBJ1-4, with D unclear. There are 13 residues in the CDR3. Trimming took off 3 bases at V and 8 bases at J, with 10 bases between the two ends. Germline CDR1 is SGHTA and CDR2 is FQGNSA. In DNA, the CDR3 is TGTGCCAGCAGCTTCAATCCGGTAGAAAAACTGTTTTTT. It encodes CASSFNPVEKLFF.

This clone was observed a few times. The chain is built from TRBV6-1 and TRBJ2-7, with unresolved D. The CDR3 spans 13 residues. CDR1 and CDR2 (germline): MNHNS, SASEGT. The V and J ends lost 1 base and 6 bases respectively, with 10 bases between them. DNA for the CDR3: TGTGCCAGCAGTGAAGGAGACACCCCCGAGCAGTACTTC. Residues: CASSEGDTPEQYF.

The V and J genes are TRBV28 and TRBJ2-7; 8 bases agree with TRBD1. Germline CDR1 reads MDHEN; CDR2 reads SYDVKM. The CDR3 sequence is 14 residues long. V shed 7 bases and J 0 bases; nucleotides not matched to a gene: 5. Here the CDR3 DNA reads TGTGCCAGCATGAACAGGGGGTCCTCCTACGAGCAGTACTTC. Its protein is CASMNRGSSYEQYF.

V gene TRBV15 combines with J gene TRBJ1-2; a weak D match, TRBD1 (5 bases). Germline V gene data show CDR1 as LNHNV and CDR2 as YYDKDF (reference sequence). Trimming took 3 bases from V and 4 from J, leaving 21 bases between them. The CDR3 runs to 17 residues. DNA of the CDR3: TGTGCCACCAGCAGGGGCGGGACGGGCGGACCCCGCTATGGCTACACCTTC. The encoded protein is CATSRGGTGGPRYGYTF.

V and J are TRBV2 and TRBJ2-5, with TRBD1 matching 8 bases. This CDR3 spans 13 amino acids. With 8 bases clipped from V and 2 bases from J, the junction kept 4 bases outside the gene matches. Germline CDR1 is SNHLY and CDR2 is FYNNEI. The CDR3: CASGGQGQETQYF. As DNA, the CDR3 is TGTGCCAGCGGTGGACAGGGACAAGAGACCCAGTACTTC.

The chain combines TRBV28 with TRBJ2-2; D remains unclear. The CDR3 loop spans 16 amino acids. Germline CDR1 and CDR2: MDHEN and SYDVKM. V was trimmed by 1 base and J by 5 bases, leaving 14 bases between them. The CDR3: CASSLLASGRTGELFF. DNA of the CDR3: TGTGCCAGCAGTTTATTGGCTTCGGGTCGGACCGGGGAGCTGTTTTTT.

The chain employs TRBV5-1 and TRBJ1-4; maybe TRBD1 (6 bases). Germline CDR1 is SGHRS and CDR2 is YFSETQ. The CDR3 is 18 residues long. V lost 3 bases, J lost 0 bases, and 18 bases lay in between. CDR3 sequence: CASSWTGTLSATNEKLFF. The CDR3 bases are TGCGCCAGCAGCTGGACCGGGACACTATCCGCAACTAATGAAAAACTGTTTTTT.

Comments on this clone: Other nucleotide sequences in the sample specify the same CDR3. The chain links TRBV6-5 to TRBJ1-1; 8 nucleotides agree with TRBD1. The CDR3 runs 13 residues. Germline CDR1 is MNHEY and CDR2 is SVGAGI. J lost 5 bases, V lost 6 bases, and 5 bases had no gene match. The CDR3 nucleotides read TGTGCCAGCAGCGTCCAGGGGGCGACTGAAGCTTTCTTT. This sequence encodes CASSVQGATEAFF.

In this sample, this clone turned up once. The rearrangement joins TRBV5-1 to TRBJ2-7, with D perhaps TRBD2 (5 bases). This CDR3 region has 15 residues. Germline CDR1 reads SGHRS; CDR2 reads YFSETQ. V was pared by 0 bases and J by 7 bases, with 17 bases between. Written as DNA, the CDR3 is TGCGCCAGCAGCTTGGACGGTAGGGCCCCGGGGGAGCAGTACTTC. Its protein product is CASSLDGRAPGEQYF.

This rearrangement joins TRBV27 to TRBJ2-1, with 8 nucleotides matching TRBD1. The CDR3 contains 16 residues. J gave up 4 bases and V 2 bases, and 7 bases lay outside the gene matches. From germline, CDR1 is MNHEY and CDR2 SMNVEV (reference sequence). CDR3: CASSLVGTGGYNEQFF. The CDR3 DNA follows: TGTGCCAGCAGTTTAGTCGGGACAGGCGGGTACAATGAGCAGTTCTTC.

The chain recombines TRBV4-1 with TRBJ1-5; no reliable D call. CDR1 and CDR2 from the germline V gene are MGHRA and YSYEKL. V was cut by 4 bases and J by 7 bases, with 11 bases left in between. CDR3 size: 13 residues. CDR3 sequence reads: CASSRGGGQPQHF. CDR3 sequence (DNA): TGCGCCAGCAGCCGTGGAGGAGGCCAGCCCCAGCATTTT.

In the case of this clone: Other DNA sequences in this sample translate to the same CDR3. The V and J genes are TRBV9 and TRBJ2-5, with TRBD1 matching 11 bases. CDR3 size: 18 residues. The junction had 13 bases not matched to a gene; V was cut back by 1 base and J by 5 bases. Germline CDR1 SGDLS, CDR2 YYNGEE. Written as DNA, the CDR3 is TGTGCCAGCAGCGTAAACGGACAGGGGGCGTCGTCTGGGGAGACCCAGTACTTC. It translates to CASSVNGQGASSGETQYF.

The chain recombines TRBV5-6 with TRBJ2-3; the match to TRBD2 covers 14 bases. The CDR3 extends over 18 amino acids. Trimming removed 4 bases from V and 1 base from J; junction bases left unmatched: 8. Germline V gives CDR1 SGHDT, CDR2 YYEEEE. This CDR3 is CASSGGGLAGVGTDTQYF. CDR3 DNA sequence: TGTGCCAGCAGCGGCGGGGGACTAGCGGGAGTCGGCACAGATACGCAGTATTTT.

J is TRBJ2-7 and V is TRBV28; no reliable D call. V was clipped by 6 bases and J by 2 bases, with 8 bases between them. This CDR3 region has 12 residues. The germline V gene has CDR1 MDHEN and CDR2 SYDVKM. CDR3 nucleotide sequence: TGTGCCAGCAGCCTCCAGGCCTACGAGCAGTACTTC. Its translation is CASSLQAYEQYF.

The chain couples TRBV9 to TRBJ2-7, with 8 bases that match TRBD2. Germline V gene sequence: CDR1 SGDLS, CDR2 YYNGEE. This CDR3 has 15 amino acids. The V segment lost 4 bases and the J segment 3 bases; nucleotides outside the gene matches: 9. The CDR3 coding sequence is TGTGCCAGCAGCCCCACTAGCGGTAAGGACTACGAGCAGTACTTC. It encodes CASSPTSGKDYEQYF. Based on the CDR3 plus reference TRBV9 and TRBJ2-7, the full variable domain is DSGVTQTPKHLITATGQRVTLRCSPRSGDLSVYWYQQSLDQGLQFLIQYYNGEERAKGNILERFSAQQFPDLHSELNLSSLELGDSALYFCASSPTSGKDYEQYFGPGTRLTVT.

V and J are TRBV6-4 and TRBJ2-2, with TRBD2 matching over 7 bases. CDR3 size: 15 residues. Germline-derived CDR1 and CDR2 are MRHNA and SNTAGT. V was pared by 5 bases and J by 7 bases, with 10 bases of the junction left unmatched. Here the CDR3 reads CASSTEGGASGELFF. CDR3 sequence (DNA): TGTGCCAGCAGTACCGAGGGAGGGGCCAGCGGGGAGCTGTTTTTT.

In DNA form, the CDR3 reads TGCGCCAGCAGTCCGTTAGCTACAGGGGGCTTAAACGAGCAGTACTTC. It yields the protein CASSPLATGGLNEQYF. The chain employs TRBV4-1 and TRBJ2-7, with 9 bases aligning to TRBD1. V trimming: 6 bases; J trimming: 5 bases; junction bases outside the gene matches: 14. The CDR3 sequence is 16 residues long. The germline V gene encodes CDR1 MGHRA and CDR2 YSYEKL.

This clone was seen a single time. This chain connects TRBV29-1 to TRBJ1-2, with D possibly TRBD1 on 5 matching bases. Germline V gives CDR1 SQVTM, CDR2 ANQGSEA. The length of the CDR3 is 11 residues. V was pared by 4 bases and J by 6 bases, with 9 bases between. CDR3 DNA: TGCAGCGTTGCGGAGGGGCATGGCTACACCTTC. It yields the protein CSVAEGHGYTF.

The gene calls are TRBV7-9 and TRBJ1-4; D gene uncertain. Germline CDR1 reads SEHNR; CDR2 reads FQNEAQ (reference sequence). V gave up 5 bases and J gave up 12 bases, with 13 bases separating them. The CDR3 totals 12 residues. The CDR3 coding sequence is TGTGCCAGCAGCCCACCGGACGGGGAACTGTTTTTT. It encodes CASSPPDGELFF.

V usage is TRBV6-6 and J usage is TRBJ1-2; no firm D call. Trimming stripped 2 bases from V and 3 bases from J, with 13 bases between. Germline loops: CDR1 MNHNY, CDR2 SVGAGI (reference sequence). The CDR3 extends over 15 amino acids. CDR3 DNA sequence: TGTGCCAGCAGTTACGGTTCAACCTACCACTATGGCTACACCTTC. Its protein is CASSYGSTYHYGYTF.